Given below is one T cell receptor (beta chain) in context. Everyone who took part was roughly 18 to 90 years old, and they came from over 20 US areas. Two negative PCRs, clearance, or symptom resolution characterized the recovered Cohort 3 donors. Per the germline V gene, CDR1 is KGHSH and CDR2 is LQKENI. Losses at the gene ends were 3 bases for V and 7 bases for J; bases not matched to a gene: 6. CDR3 length: 14 residues. This record comes from a study of blood T cell repertoires in COVID-19. Study at large: Whether acute or convalescent, the COVID-19 samples came from the United States, Italy and Spain. From T cells, B-cell-depleted T cells, or PBMCs came the material, which was cDNA or gDNA.

The protocol was immunoSEQ multiplex PCR, while the TCRdb copy is restricted to in-frame clones and leaves out a portion. The table lists a few hundred thousand clones, approximately 89% of them singletons, with 1.3% in the top ten. The sequence was collected from a man aged 30 to 45 who had recovered from COVID-19. Sequenced: PBMCs or T cells enriched from blood (not recorded which). The J gene is TRBJ2-7, the V gene TRBV18, with 10 bases identical to TRBD1. The CDR3 DNA follows: TGTGCCAGCTCACCCAGACAGGGGGCAGGGGAGCAGTACTTC. It translates to CASSPRQGAGEQYF.